This T cell receptor (beta chain) emerged from a study of blood T cell repertoires in COVID-19. For the study at large: Samples taken during acute and convalescent COVID-19 were collected in the United States, Italy and Spain. From T cells, B-cell-depleted T cells, or PBMCs came the material, which was cDNA or gDNA.

In the study's own analysis: Researchers report that nucleated cell counts were estimated from reference gene primer amplification. TCRdb's copy holds only in-frame clones and misses some; the assay was immunoSEQ multiplex PCR. For V, J and clone size, that table is used; D and trimming come from the DNA. The table lists over 350,000 clones, roughly 89% of them singletons. This clone was recorded only once. CDR1 is SGHAT and CDR2 is FQNNGV in the germline V gene. Trimming stripped 3 bases from V and 6 bases from J, with 15 bases between. The CDR3 consists of 14 residues. This chain joins TRBV11-2 and TRBJ2-7; tentatively, D is TRBD2 (6 bases). The sequenced sample was peripheral blood. The TCR was taken from a woman in her 30s with active or convalescent COVID-19. The CDR3 DNA follows: TGTGCCAGCAGCTTTTTAGCGGTGGCGGGCGAGCAGTACTTC. Translation gives CASSFLAVAGEQYF.